These 12 T cell receptor beta chains originate from one sample sequenced in a study of T cell changes during pregnancy in multiple sclerosis. The data were produced by immunoSEQ multiplex PCR, yet TCRdb's version contains in-frame clones alone and is incomplete. The profile shows about 38,000 clones, 94% of them singletons. This specimen was CD4+ T cells from peripheral blood mononuclear cells, taken in the second trimester of pregnancy. The origin of the receptors is a female donor with multiple sclerosis, enrolled in a pregnancy study.

Note on this clone: A clone one base away is much larger, so this may be a read error. This sample also contains other DNA sequences that code for the same CDR3. The rearrangement joins TRBV15 to TRBJ1-2; possibly TRBD1 for D (5 bases). Germline values: CDR1 LNHNV, CDR2 YYDKDF (reference sequence). Trimming stripped 5 bases from V and 4 bases from J, with 11 bases between. This CDR3 spans 13 amino acids. The CDR3 loop is CATSGRGGYGYTF. For the CDR3, the DNA is TGTGCCACCAGCGGAAGGGGCGGCTATGGCTACACCTTC.

The chain links TRBV6-4 to TRBJ1-1; D remains unclear. CDR3 length equals 13 residues. Trimming stripped 4 bases from V and 2 bases from J, with 8 bases between. Germline loops: CDR1 MRHNA, CDR2 SNTAGT. The CDR3 here is CASSAQVNTEAFF. In DNA, the CDR3 is TGTGCCAGCAGTGCTCAGGTTAACACTGAAGCTTTCTTT.

V is TRBV7-9 and J is TRBJ1-1; perhaps TRBD1 as D (5 bases). CDR3 length: 15 amino acids. Germline V gene sequence: CDR1 SEHNR, CDR2 FQNEAQ (reference sequence). V was trimmed by 1 base and J by 0 bases, leaving 9 bases between them. CDR3 coding DNA: TGTGCCAGCAGCTTAGTACCAGGGTTGAACACTGAAGCTTTCTTT. It encodes CASSLVPGLNTEAFF.

The chain employs TRBV6-1 and TRBJ2-3; 10 positions match TRBD2. The J segment lost 2 bases and the V segment lost 7 bases, leaving 3 bases of the junction unmatched. Germline V gene data show CDR1 as MNHNS and CDR2 as SASEGT. The CDR3 extends over 14 amino acids. The CDR3 spells CASKLAGDTDTQYF. As DNA, the CDR3 is TGTGCCAGCAAGCTAGCGGGAGACACAGATACGCAGTATTTT.

This chain connects TRBV19 to TRBJ2-3; 8 positions agree with TRBD2. Trimming cost V 8 bases and J 0 bases; bases outside gene matches: 4. From germline, CDR1 is LNHDA and CDR2 SQIVND (reference sequence). The CDR3 is 14 amino acids. The CDR3 coding sequence is TGTGCCAGTCGACCTAGCGGGAGCACAGATACGCAGTATTTT. Its translation is CASRPSGSTDTQYF. Drawing the rest from reference TRBV19 and TRBJ2-3, the complete variable domain is DGGITQSPKYLFRKEGQNVTLSCEQNLNHDAMYWYRQDPGQGLRLIYYSQIVNDFQKGDIAEGYSVSREKKESFPLTVTSAQKNPTAFYLCASRPSGSTDTQYFGPGTRLTVL.

This chain links TRBV7-2 with TRBJ2-1, with 7 bases that match TRBD1. This CDR3 is 15 amino acids long. The V gene's germline CDR1 is SGHTA and CDR2 FQGNSA. V trimming: 5 bases; J trimming: 4 bases; junction bases outside the gene matches: 8. The CDR3 nucleotides are TGTGCCAGCAGCCCACAGGGGCGGTTGTACAATGAGCAGTTCTTC. It yields the protein CASSPQGRLYNEQFF.

This rearrangement joins TRBV13 to TRBJ1-2; TRBD1 matches 9 bases. J gave up 12 bases and V 2 bases, and 16 bases lay outside the gene matches. The CDR3 covers 16 residues. Germline-derived CDR1 and CDR2 are PRHDT and FYEKMQ (reference sequence). CDR3 DNA sequence: TGTGCCAGCAGCTTAAGGTCTCGGGACAGGGCGATCGGGGACACCTTC. This sequence encodes CASSLRSRDRAIGDTF.

The count of this clone is one. This chain links TRBV20-1 with TRBJ2-1; 8 bases agree with TRBD2. The CDR3 totals 11 residues. Germline V gene lookup returns CDR1 DFQATT and CDR2 SNEGSKA (reference sequence). With 8 bases clipped from V and 6 bases from J, the junction kept 3 bases outside the gene matches. The CDR3 here is CSRGGANEQFF. CDR3 sequence (DNA): TGCAGTCGGGGGGGCGCCAATGAGCAGTTCTTC.

The chain joins TRBV18 to TRBJ1-2; 9 bases are a match to TRBD1. Unmatched junction bases numbered 8, after V lost 3 bases and J lost 6 bases. CDR3 length: 15 amino acids. Per germline, CDR1 KGHSH and CDR2 LQKENI. The DNA for the CDR3 is TGTGCCAGCTCACCGCTAGACAGGGGGATGGATGGCTACACCTTC. Translating gives CASSPLDRGMDGYTF.

V gene TRBV28 combines with J gene TRBJ1-5, with a possible D match to TRBD1 (6 bases). CDR3 size: 15 residues. V was clipped by 5 bases and J by 5 bases, with 16 bases between them. Germline V gene data show CDR1 as MDHEN and CDR2 as SYDVKM. The CDR3 DNA is TGTGCCAGCAGTATCCTAGGGTCAGGGGATCAGCCCCAGCATTTT. Translation: CASSILGSGDQPQHF.

The rearrangement uses TRBV6-4 and TRBJ1-3; D not certain. The CDR3 extends over 14 amino acids. Trimming cost V 2 bases and J 9 bases, with 14 bases left between them. Germline V gives CDR1 MRHNA, CDR2 SNTAGT. The CDR3 loop is CASSDTPRLGTIYF. DNA for the CDR3: TGTGCCAGCAGTGACACGCCGCGCCTCGGCACCATATATTTT.

This rearrangement joins TRBV29-1 to TRBJ2-5; D not certain. Germline V gene sequence: CDR1 SQVTM, CDR2 ANQGSEA. The CDR3 runs to 11 residues. Trimming stripped 1 base from V and 7 bases from J, with 7 bases between. CDR3 in DNA: TGCAGCGTTGAAGCGAGGAGGACCCAGTACTTC. Encoded protein: CSVEARRTQYF. Drawing the rest from reference TRBV29-1 and TRBJ2-5, the complete variable domain is SAVISQKPSRDICQRGTSLTIQCQVDSQVTMMFWYRQQPGQSLTLIATANQGSEATYESGFVIDKFPISRPNLTFSTLTVSNMSPEDSSIYLCSVEARRTQYFGPGTRLLVL.